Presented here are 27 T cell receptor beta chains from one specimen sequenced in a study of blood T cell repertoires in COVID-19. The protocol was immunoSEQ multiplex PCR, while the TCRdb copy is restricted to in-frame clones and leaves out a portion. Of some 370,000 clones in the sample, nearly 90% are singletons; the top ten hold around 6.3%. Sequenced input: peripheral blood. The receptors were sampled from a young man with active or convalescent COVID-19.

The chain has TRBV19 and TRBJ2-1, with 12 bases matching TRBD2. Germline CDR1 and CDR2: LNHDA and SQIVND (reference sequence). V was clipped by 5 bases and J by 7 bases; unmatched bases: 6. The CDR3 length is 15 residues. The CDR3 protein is CASSSPLAGGNEQFF. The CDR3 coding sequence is TGTGCCAGTAGTTCCCCTCTAGCGGGAGGGAATGAGCAGTTCTTC.

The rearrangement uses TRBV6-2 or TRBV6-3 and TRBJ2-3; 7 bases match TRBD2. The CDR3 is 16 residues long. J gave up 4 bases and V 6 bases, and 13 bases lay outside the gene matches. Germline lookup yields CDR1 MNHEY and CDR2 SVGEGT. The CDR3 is CASSRAWREPADTQYF. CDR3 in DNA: TGTGCCAGCAGCCGCGCATGGCGGGAGCCCGCAGATACGCAGTATTTT.

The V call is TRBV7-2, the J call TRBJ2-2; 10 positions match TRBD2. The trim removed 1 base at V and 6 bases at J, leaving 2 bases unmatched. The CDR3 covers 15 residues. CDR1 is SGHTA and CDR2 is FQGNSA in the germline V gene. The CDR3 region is CASSLELAGPGELFF. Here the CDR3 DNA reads TGTGCCAGCAGCTTAGAACTAGCGGGACCCGGGGAGCTGTTTTTT.

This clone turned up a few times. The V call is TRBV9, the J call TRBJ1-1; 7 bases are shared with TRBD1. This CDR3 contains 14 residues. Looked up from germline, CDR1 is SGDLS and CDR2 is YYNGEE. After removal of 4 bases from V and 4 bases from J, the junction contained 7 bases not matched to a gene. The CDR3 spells CASSFQDRPTEAFF. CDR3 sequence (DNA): TGTGCCAGCAGCTTCCAGGACAGGCCCACTGAAGCTTTCTTT. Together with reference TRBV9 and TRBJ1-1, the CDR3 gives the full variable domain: DSGVTQTPKHLITATGQRVTLRCSPRSGDLSVYWYQQSLDQGLQFLIQYYNGEERAKGNILERFSAQQFPDLHSELNLSSLELGDSALYFCASSFQDRPTEAFFGQGTRLTVV.

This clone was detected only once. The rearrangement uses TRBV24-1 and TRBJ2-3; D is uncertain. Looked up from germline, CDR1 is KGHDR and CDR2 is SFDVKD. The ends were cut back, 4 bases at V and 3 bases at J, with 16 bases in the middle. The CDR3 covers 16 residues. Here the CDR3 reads CATSDPQSPRTDTQYF. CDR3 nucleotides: TGTGCCACCAGTGACCCTCAGTCCCCCAGGACAGATACGCAGTATTTT.

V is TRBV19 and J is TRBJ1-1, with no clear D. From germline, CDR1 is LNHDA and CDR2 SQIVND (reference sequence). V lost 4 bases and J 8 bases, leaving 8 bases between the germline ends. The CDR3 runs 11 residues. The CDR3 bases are TGTGCCAGTAGTAACTTACGAGAAGCTTTCTTT. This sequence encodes CASSNLREAFF.

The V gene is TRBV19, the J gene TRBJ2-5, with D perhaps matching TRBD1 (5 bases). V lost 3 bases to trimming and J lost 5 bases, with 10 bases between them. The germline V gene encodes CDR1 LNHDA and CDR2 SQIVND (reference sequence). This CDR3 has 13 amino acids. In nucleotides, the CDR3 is TGTGCCAGTAGTATTAGCAGGGCTGAGACCCAGTACTTC. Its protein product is CASSISRAETQYF.

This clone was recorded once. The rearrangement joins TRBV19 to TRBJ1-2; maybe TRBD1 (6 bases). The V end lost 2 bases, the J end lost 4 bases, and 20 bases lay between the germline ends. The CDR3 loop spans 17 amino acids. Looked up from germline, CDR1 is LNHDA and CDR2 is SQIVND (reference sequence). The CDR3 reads CASSISAGVPLGYGYTF. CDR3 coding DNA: TGTGCCAGTAGTATATCGGCAGGGGTCCCCCTTGGCTATGGCTACACCTTC.

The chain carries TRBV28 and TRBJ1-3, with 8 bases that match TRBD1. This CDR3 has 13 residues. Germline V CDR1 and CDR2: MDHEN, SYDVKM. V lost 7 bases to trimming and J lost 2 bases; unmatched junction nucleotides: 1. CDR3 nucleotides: TGTGCCAGCATCAGGGGGCCTGGAAACACCATATATTTT. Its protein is CASIRGPGNTIYF.

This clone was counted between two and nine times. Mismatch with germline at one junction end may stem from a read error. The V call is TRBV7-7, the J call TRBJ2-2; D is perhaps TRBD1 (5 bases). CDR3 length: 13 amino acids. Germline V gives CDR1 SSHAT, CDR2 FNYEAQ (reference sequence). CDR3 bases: TGTGCTAGCAGCCCGGACACTCCCGGGGAGCTGTTTTTT. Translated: CASSPDTPGELFF. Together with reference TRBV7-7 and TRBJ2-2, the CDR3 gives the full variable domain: GAGVSQSPRYKVTKRGQDVTLRCDPISSHATLYWYQQALGQGPEFLTYFNYEAQPDKSGLPSDRFSAERPEGSISTLTIQRTEQRDSAMYRCASSPDTPGELFFGEGSRLTVL.

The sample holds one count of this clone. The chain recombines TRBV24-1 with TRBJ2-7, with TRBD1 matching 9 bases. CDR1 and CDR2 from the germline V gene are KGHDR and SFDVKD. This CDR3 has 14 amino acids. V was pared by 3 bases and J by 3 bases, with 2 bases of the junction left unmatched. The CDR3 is CATSDAGQGYEQYF. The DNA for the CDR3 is TGTGCCACCAGTGATGCGGGACAGGGCTACGAGCAGTACTTC.

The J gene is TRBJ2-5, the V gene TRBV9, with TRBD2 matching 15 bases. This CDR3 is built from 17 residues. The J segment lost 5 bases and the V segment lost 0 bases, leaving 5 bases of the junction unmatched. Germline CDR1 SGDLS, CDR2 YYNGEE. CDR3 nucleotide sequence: TGTGCCAGCAGCGTAGGGACTAGCGGGGGGGCAGGGGAGACCCAGTACTTC. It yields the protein CASSVGTSGGAGETQYF.

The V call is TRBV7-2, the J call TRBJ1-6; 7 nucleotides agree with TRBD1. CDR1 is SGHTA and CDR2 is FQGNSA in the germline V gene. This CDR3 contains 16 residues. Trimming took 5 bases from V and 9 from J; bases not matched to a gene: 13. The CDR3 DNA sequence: TGTGCCAGCAGCAGAACAGGGGAGAATAGAGGTTCACCCCTCCACTTT. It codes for CASSRTGENRGSPLHF.

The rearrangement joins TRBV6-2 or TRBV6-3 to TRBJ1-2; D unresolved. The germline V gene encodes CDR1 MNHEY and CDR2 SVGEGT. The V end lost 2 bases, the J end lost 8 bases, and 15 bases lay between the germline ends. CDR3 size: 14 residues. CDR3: CASSYQRLLEGYTF. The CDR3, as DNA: TGTGCCAGCAGTTACCAACGACTGCTAGAAGGCTACACCTTC.

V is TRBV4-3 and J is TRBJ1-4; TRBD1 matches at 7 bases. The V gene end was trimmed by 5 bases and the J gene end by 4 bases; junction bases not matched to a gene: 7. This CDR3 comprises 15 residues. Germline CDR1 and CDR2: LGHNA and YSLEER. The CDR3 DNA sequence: TGCGCCAGCAGCGAAGGGACAGCCGTTAATGAAAAACTGTTTTTT. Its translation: CASSEGTAVNEKLFF.

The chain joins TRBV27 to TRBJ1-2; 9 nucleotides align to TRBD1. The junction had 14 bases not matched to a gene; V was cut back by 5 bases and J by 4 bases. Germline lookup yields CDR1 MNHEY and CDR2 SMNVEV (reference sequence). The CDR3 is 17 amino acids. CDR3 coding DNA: TGTGCCAGCAGTCAAGGACAGGGGATCCCCCTCGTCTATGGCTACACCTTC. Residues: CASSQGQGIPLVYGYTF.

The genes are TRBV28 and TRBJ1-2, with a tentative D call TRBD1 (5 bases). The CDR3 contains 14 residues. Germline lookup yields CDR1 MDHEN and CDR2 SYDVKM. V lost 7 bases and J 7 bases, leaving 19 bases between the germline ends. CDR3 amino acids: CASTDIQAPLGYTF. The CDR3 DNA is TGTGCCAGCACAGACATACAGGCTCCCCTTGGCTACACCTTC.

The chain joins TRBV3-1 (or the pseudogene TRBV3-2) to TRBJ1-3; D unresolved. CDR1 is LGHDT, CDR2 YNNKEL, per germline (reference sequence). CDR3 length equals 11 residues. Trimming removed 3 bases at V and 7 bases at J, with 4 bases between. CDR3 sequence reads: CASSHLNTIYF. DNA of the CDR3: TGTGCCAGCAGCCATCTTAACACCATATATTTT.

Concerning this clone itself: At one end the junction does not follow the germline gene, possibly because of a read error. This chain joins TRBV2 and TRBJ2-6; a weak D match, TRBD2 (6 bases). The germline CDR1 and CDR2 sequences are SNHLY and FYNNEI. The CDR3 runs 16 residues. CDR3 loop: CASSLAWLAGANVLTF. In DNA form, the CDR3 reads TGTGCCAGCTCACTAGCCTGGCTTGCTGGGGCCAACGTGCTGACTTTC. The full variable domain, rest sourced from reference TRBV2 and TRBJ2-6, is EPEVTQTPSHQVTQMGQEVILRCVPISNHLYFYWYRQILGQKVEFLVSFYNNEISEKSEIFDDQFSVERPDGSNFTLKIRSTKLEDSAMYFCASSLAWLAGANVLTFGAGSRLTVL.

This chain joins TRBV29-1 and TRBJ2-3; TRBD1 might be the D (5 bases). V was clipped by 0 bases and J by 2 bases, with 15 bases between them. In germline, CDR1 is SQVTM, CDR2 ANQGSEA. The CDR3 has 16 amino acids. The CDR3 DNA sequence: TGCAGCGTTGAAGATCCAGACAGACGGATCACAGATACGCAGTATTTT. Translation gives CSVEDPDRRITDTQYF.

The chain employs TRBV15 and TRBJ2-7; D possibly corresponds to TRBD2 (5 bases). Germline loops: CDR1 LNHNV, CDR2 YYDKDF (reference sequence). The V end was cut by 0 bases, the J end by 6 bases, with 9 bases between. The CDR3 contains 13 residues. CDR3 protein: CATSRESEGEQYF. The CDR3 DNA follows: TGTGCCACCAGCAGAGAATCTGAGGGCGAGCAGTACTTC.

The CDR3 DNA is TGTGCCAGCAGTTTATCAGGGACAGTTGAAAAACTGTTTTTT. As protein: CASSLSGTVEKLFF. V usage is TRBV28 and J usage is TRBJ1-4; TRBD1 agrees at 7 bases. Germline values: CDR1 MDHEN, CDR2 SYDVKM. The CDR3 extends over 14 amino acids. Trimming took 1 base from V and 7 from J; bases not matched to a gene: 3.

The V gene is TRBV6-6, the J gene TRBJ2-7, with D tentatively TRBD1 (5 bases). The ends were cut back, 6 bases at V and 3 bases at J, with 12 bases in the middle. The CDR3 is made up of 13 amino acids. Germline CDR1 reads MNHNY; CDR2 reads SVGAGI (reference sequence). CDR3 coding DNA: TGTGCCAGCAGACTTTCAGGGAACTACGAGCAGTACTTC. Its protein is CASRLSGNYEQYF.

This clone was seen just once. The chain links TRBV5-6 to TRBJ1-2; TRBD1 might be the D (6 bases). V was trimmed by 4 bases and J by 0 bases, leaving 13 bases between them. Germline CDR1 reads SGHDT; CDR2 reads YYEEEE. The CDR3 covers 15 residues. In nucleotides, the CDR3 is TGTGCCAGCAGCCCCCTGGACAGCCCTAACTATGGCTACACCTTC. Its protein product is CASSPLDSPNYGYTF.

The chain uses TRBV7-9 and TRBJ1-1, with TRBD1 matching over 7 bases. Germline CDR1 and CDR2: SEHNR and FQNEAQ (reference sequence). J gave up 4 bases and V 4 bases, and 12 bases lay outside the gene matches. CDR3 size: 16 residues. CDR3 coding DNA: TGTGCCAGCAGCTCACCCTCAGGGGGATTGGTCACTGAAGCTTTCTTT. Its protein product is CASSSPSGGLVTEAFF.

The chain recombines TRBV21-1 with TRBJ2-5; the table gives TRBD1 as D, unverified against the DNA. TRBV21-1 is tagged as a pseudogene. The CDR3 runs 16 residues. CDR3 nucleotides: TGTGCCAGCAGCAAAGGGTCTCAACAGGTCCCAGAGACCCAGTACTTC. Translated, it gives CASSKGSQQVPETQYF.

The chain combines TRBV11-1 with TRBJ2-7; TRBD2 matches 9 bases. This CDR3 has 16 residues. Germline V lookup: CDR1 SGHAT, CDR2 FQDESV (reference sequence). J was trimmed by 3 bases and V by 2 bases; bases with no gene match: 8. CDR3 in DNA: TGTGCCAGCAGCTTATCCCTAGCGGGATCCATCTACGAGCAGTACTTC. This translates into CASSLSLAGSIYEQYF.